This TCR beta chain was recorded in a study of blood T cells in healthy people across ages. Whole-study results and caveats: TCR beta diversity per million T cells fell roughly linearly with age.

Per sample, a minimum of 6 million PBMCs were isolated. The CDR3 extends over 17 amino acids. With 1 base removed from V and 1 base from J, the gap between germline ends came to 15 bases. CDR1 and CDR2 from the germline V gene are LGHNA and YSLEER. Together with a sample-barcoded 5' primer, a J-beta primer mix was included in a second PCR lasting roughly 6 to 12 cycles. TCRdb reprocessed the 5' RACE reads via MiXCR and lists one record per CDR3 protein. The repertoire includes approximately 820,000 distinct CDR3 sequences, about 42% of them detected once, and 15% to 25% sits in the top ten. This clonotype was recorded a few times. The antigen remains unidentified.

The sequence was obtained from a man between 60 and 75 years old in good health. The chain links TRBV4-3 to TRBJ2-3, with D maybe TRBD1 (5 bases). The specimen was blood. CDR3 region: CASSQGLQGSGTDTQYF. The DNA for the CDR3 is TGCGCCAGCAGCCAAGGTCTCCAGGGATCGGGCACAGATACGCAGTATTTT.